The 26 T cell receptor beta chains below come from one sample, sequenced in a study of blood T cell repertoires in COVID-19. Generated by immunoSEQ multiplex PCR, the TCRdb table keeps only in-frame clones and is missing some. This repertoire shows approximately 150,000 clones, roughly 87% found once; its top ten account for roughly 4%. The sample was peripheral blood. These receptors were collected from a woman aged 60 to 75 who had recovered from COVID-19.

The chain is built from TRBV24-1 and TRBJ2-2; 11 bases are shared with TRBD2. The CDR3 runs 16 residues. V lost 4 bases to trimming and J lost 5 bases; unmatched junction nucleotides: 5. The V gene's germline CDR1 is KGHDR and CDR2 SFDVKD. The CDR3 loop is CATSDDLAGGTGELFF. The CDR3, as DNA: TGTGCCACCAGTGACGACCTAGCGGGGGGTACCGGGGAGCTGTTTTTT.

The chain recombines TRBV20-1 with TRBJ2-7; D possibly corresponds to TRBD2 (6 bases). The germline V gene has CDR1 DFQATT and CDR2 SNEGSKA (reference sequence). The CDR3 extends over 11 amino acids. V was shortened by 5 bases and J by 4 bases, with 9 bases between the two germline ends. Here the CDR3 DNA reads TGCAGTGCTCCCCGGGGGTACGAGCAGTACTTC. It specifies CSAPRGYEQYF.

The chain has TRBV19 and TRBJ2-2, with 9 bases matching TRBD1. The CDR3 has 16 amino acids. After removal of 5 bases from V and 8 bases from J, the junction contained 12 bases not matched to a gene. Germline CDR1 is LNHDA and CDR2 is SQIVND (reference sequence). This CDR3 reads CASSLLGDRDGGELFF. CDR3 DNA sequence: TGTGCCAGTAGTCTCTTGGGGGACAGGGATGGTGGGGAGCTGTTTTTT.

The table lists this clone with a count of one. CDR3 in amino acids: CASSLVGGPTDTQYF. In nucleotides, the CDR3 is TGCGCCAGCAGCTTGGTTGGGGGCCCCACAGATACGCAGTATTTT. The chain links TRBV5-1 to TRBJ2-3, with a weak D call TRBD1 (6 bases). The germline V gene has CDR1 SGHRS and CDR2 YFSETQ. This CDR3 is built from 15 residues. Trimming stripped 0 bases from V and 2 bases from J, with 10 bases between.

The CDR3 is CASSQEVFRDETQYF. Written as DNA, the CDR3 is TGTGCCAGCAGCCAAGAAGTTTTTCGGGATGAGACCCAGTACTTC. The chain uses TRBV3-1 (or the pseudogene TRBV3-2) and TRBJ2-5; the D gene is possibly TRBD2 (5 bases). There are 15 residues in the CDR3. From germline, CDR1 is LGHDT and CDR2 YNNKEL (reference sequence). V lost 0 bases to trimming and J lost 5 bases, with 13 bases between them.

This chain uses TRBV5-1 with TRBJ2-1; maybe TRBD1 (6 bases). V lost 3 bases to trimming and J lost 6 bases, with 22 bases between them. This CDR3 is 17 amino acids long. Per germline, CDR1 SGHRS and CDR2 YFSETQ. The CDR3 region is CASSWIPGHYFTNEQFF. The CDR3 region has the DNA TGCGCCAGCAGCTGGATTCCGGGACATTACTTCACCAATGAGCAGTTCTTC.

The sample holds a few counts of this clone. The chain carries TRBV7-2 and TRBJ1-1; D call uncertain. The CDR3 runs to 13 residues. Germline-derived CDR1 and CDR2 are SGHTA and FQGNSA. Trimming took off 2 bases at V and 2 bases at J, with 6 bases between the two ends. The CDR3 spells CASSLMRNTEAFF. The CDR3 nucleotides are TGTGCCAGCAGCTTAATGAGAAACACTGAAGCTTTCTTT. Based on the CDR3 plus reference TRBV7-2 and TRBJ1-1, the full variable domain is GAGVSQSPSNKVTEKGKDVELRCDPISGHTALYWYRQSLGQGLEFLIYFQGNSAPDKSGLPSDRFSAERTGGSVSTLTIQRTQQEDSAVYLCASSLMRNTEAFFGQGTRLTVV.

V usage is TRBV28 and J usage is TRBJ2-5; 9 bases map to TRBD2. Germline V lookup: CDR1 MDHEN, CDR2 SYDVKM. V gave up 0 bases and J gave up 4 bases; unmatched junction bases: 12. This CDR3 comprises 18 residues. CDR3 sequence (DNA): TGTGCCAGCAGTTTATGGCTAGCGGGGCAATCATGGGGAGAGACCCAGTACTTC. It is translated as CASSLWLAGQSWGETQYF. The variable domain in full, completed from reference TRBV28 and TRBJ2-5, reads DVKVTQSSRYLVKRTGEKVFLECVQDMDHENMFWYRQDPGLGLRLIYFSYDVKMKEKGDIPEGYSVSREKKERFSLILESASTNQTSMYLCASSLWLAGQSWGETQYFGPGTRLLVL.

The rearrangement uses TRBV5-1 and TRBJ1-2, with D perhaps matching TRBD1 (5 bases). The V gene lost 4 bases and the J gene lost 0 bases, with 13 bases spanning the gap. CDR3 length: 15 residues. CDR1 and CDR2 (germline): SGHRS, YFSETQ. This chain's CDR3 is CASSQGGGTNYGYTF. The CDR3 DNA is TGCGCCAGCAGCCAGGGAGGCGGAACTAACTATGGCTACACCTTC.

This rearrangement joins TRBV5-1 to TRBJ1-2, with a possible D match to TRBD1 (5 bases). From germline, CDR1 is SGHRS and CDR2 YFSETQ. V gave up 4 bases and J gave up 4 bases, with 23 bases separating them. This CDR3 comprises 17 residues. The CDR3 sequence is CASSQTLRPSGGYGYTF. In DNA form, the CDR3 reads TGCGCCAGCAGCCAAACCTTGCGCCCCTCGGGGGGCTATGGCTACACCTTC.

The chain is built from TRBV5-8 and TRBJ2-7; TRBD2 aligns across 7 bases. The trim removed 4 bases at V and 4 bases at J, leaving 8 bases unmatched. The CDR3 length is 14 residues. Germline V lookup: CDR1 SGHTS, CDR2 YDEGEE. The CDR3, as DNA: TGTGCCAGCAGCCCCTGGACTAGACAGTACGAGCAGTACTTC. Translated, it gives CASSPWTRQYEQYF.

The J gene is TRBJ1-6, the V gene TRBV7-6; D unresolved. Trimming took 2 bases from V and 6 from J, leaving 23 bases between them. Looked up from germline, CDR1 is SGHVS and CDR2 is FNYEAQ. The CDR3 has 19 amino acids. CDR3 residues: CASSLNTIGGNDFNSPLHF. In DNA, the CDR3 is TGTGCCAGCAGCTTAAATACAATTGGAGGGAATGATTTTAATTCACCCCTCCACTTT. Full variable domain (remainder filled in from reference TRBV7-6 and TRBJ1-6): GAGVSQSPRYKVTKRGQDVALRCDPISGHVSLYWYRQALGQGPEFLTYFNYEAQQDKSGLPNDRFSAERPEGSISTLTIQRTEQRDSAMYRCASSLNTIGGNDFNSPLHFGNGTRLTVT.

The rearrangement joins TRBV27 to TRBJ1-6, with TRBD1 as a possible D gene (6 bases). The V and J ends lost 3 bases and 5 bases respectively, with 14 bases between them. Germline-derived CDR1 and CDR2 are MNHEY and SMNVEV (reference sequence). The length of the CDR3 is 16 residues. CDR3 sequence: CASSFGVRDNNSPLHF. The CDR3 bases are TGTGCCAGCAGTTTTGGAGTTAGGGACAATAATTCACCCCTCCACTTT.

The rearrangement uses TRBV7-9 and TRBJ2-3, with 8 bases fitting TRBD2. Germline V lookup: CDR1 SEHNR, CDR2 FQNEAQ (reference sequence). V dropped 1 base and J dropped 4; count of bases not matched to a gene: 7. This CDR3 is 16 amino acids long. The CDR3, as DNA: TGTGCCAGCAGCTTAGTTGCGGGGGGTGGCGCAGATACGCAGTATTTT. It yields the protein CASSLVAGGGADTQYF.

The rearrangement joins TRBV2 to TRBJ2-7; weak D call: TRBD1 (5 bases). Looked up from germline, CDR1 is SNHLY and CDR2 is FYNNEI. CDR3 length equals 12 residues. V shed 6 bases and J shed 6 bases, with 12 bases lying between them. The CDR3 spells CASREQGAEQYF. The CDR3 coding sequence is TGTGCCAGCAGGGAGCAGGGCGCCGAGCAGTACTTC.

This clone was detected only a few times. In nucleotides, the CDR3 is TGTGCCAGCAGCCCGAGGACAGGGTCGCGTCTAGGGACCTACGAGCAGTACTTC. Its protein is CASSPRTGSRLGTYEQYF. The V call is TRBV7-2, the J call TRBJ2-7; 8 nucleotides agree with TRBD1. Germline CDR1 is SGHTA and CDR2 is FQGNSA. The CDR3 is 18 amino acids. The trim removed 5 bases at V and 2 bases at J, leaving 17 bases unmatched.

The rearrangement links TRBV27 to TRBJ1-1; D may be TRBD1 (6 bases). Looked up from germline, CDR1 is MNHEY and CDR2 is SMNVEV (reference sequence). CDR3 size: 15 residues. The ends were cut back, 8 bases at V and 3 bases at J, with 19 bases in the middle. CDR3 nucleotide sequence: TGTGCCAGCTCCTCCCAACTAGGGGGATACACTGAAGCTTTCTTT. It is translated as CASSSQLGGYTEAFF.

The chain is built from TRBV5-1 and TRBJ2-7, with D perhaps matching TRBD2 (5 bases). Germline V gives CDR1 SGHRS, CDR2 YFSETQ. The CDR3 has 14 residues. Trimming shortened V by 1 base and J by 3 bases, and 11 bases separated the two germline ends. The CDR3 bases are TGCGCCAGCAGCTTGACGGTAGGACTCTACGAGCAGTACTTC. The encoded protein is CASSLTVGLYEQYF.

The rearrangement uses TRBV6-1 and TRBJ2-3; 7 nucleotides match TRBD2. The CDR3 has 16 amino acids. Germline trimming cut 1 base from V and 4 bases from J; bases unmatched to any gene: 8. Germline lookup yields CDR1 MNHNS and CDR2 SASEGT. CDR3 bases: TGTGCCAGCAGTGAAGATCAAGCGGGGTTCGCAGATACGCAGTATTTT. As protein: CASSEDQAGFADTQYF.

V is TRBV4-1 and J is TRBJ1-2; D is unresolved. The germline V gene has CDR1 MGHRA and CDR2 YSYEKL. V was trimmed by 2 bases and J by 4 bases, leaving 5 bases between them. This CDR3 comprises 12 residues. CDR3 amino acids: CASSQSLYGYTF. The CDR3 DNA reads TGCGCCAGCAGCCAATCCCTCTATGGCTACACCTTC.

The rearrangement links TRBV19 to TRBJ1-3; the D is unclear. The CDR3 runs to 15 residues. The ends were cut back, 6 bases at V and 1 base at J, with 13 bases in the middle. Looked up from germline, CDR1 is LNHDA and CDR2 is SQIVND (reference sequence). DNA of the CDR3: TGTGCCAGTAGCATCAGAAGAGGTTCTGGAAACACCATATATTTT. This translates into CASSIRRGSGNTIYF.

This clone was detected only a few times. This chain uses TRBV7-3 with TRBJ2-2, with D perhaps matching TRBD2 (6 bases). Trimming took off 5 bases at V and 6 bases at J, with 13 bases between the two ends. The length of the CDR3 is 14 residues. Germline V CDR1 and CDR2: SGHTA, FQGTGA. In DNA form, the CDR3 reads TGTGCCAGCAGCAACTTCTCTAGCGCCGGGGAGCTGTTTTTT. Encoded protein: CASSNFSSAGELFF.

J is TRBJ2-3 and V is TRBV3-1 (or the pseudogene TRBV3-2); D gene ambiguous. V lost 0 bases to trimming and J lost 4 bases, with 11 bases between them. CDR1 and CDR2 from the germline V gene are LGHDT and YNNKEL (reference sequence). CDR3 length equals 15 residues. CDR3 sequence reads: CASSQDPYISDTQYF. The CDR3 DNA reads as TGTGCCAGCAGCCAAGATCCATACATTTCAGATACGCAGTATTTT.

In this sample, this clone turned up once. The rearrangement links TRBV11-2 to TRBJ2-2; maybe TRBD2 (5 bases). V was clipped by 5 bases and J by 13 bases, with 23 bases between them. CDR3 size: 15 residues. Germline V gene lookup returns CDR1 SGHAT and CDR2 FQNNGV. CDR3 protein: CASSLRRNPGRGLFF. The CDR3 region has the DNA TGTGCCAGCAGCCTAAGACGGAACCCAGGTCGGGGGCTGTTTTTT.

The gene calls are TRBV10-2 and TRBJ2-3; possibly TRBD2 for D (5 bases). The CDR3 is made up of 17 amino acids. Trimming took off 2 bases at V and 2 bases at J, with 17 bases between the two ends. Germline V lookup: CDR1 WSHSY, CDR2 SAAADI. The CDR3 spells CASSEEGRFGSTDTQYF. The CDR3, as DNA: TGCGCCAGCAGTGAGGAGGGCAGGTTCGGCTCCACAGATACGCAGTATTTT.

CDR3: CASSVSGGLTDTQYF. The DNA for the CDR3 is TGTGCCAGCAGCGTTAGCGGGGGCCTCACAGATACGCAGTATTTT. This chain joins TRBV9 and TRBJ2-3; 9 positions match TRBD2. V trimming: 2 bases; J trimming: 2 bases; junction bases outside the gene matches: 3. Per germline, CDR1 SGDLS and CDR2 YYNGEE. There are 15 residues in the CDR3.